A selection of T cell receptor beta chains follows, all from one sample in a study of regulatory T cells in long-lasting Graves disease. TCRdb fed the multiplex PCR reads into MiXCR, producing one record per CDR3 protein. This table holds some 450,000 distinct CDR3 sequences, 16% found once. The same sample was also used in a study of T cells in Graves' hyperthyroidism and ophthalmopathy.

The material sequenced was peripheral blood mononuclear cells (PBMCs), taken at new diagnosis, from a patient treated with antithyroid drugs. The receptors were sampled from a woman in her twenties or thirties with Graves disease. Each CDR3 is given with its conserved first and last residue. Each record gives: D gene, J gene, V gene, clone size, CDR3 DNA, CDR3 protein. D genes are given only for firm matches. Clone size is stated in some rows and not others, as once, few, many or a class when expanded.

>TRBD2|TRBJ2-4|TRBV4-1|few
TGCGCCAGCAGCCAAGATAGAGGCGGGAGGGTAGCCAAAAACATTCAGTACTTC
CASSQDRGGRVAKNIQYF
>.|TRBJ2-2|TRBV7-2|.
TGTGCCAGCAGCCAACCTGGGGCGGTGAGGACCGGGGAGCTGTTTTTT
CASSQPGAVRTGELFF
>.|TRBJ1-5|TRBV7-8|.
TGTGCCAGCAGCTCAGACAGGATCCGGGGTCGGCAGCCCCAGCATTTT
CASSSDRIRGRQPQHF
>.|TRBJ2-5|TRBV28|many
TGTGCCAGCAGTTTACCCTCGGGACTTAAAGAGACCCAGTACTTC
CASSLPSGLKETQYF
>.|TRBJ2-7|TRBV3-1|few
TGTGCCAGCAGCCAGCCCACCAGAAGCTACGAGCAGTACTTC
CASSQPTRSYEQYF
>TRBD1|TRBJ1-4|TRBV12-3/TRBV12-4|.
TGTGCCAGCAGAGCACAGGGACAGCTGTTTTTT
CASRAQGQLFF
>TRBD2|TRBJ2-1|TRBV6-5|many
TGTGCCAGCAGTTATGCTAGCGGGAGTAATAATGAGCAGTTCTTC
CASSYASGSNNEQFF
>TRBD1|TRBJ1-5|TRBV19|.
TGTGCCAGTAGTCGCTATCAGGGGGGAAGCAATCAGCCCCAGCATTTT
CASSRYQGGSNQPQHF
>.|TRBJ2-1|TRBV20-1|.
TGCAGTGCCCCGGAGACGGGATTGAGTGTTGAGCAGTTCTTC
CSAPETGLSVEQFF
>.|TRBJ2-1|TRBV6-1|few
TGTGCCAGCAGCCGCCTAAACGGGCTAGTCAATGAGCAGTTCTTC
CASSRLNGLVNEQFF
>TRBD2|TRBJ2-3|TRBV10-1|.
TGCGCCAGCAGCCCTGGACTAGCGGGCGGGGCAGATACGCAGTATTTT
CASSPGLAGGADTQYF
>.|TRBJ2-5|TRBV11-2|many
TGTGCCAGCAGCTCAGACCCCCGGTCGTACCAAGAGACCCAGTACTTC
CASSSDPRSYQETQYF
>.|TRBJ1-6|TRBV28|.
TGTGCCAGCAGATCCTACGGGCAGGGAAGGTCACCCCTCCACTTT
CASRSYGQGRSPLHF
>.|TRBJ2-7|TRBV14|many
TGTGCCAGCAGCCAAGGAGTCTACGAGCAGTACTTC
CASSQGVYEQYF
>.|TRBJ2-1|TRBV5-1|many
TGCGCCAGCAGCGCCGACGGGGGAGGTAATAGGGAGTTCTTC
CASSADGGGNREFF
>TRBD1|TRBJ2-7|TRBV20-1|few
TGCAGTGCAGCGGGACAGGGGGCAGATTCCGAGCAGTACTTC
CSAAGQGADSEQYF
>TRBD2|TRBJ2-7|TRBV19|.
TGTGCCAGTAAGAAGAGCGGGGCCTCCTACGAGCAGTACTTC
CASKKSGASYEQYF
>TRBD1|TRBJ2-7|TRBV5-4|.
TGTGCCAGCAGCCCCGGCCCGAATGTGGTTGTCGGGACAGGGGTTTTATCCGAGCAGTACTTC
CASSPGPNVVVGTGVLSEQYF
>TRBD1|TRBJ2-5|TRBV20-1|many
TGCAGTGCTAACACTTTATGGACAGGGGACCAAGAGACCCAGTACTTC
CSANTLWTGDQETQYF
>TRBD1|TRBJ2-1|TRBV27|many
TGTGCCAGCAGTTTAGGGGCCGGGACAGTCTACAATGAGCAGTTCTTC
CASSLGAGTVYNEQFF
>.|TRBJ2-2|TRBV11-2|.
TGTGCCAGCAGCCGAAGGGACTCTCACACCGGGGAGCTGTTTTTT
CASSRRDSHTGELFF
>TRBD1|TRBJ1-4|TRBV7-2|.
TGTGCCAGCAGCTACCGGGACAGATCAAATGAAAAACTGTTTTTT
CASSYRDRSNEKLFF
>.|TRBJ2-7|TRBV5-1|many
TGCGCCAGCAGCTGGGACACATCCTACGAGCAGTACTTC
CASSWDTSYEQYF
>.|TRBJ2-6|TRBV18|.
TGTGCCAGCTCACCATCGTCTTCTGGGGCCAACGTCCTGACTTTC
CASSPSSSGANVLTF
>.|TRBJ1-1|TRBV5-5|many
TGTGCCAGCAGGCCTCAGGAGATGAACACTGAAGCTTTCTTT
CASRPQEMNTEAFF
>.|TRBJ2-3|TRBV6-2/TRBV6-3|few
TGTGCCAGCAGTTACGCGGGACAGAGCACAGATACGCAGTATTTT
CASSYAGQSTDTQYF
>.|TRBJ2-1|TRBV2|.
TGTGCCAGCAGTGCAGGAGCCTACAATGAGCAGTTCTTC
CASSAGAYNEQFF
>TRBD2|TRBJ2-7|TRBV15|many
TGTGCCACCAGCATCGGACTAGCGGGACCGTCCTCCTACGAGCAGTACTTC
CATSIGLAGPSSYEQYF
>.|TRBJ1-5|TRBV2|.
TGTGCCAGCAGTGCTCCGATAAGAAGCAGCAATCAGCCCCAGCATTTT
CASSAPIRSSNQPQHF
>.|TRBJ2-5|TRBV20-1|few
TGCAGTGCTAGAGATGGAGAGCATATCCAGGAGACCCAGTACTTC
CSARDGEHIQETQYF
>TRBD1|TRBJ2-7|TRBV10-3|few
TGTGCCATCAGTGAGCCGATGAAGGGGGCTGAGTCCTACGAGCAGTACTTC
CAISEPMKGAESYEQYF
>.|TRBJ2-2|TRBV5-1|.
TGCGCCAGCAGCTTGTCCGCTGCGAACACCGGGGAGCTGTTTTTT
CASSLSAANTGELFF
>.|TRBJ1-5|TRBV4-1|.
TGCGCCAGCAGCCAAGAGTTCCAGGGCGGTCAGCCCCAGCATTTT
CASSQEFQGGQPQHF
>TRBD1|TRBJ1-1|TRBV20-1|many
TGCAGTGCTAGGCGGCAGGGGGCTTCGAACACTGAAGCTTTCTTT
CSARRQGASNTEAFF
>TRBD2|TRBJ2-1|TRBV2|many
TGTGCCAGCAGTGTAGGACTAGGGAGATACAATGAGCAGTTCTTC
CASSVGLGRYNEQFF
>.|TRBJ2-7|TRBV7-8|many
TGTGCCAGCAGCTTCCGGGACCGCCGAGACGAGCAGTACTTC
CASSFRDRRDEQYF
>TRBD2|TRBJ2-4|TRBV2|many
TGTGCCAGCCAATCGGGAGGAGACATTCAGTACTTC
CASQSGGDIQYF
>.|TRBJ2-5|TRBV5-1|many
TGCGCCACCAGCGCCTCGGGAGAGACCCAGTACTTC
CATSASGETQYF
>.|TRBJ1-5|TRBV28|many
TGTGCCAGCAGTTTATCGCAACCGGGGCAGCCCCAGCATTTT
CASSLSQPGQPQHF
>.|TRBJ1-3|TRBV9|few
TGTGCCAGCAGCGCGGGAGGATACACCATATATTTT
CASSAGGYTIYF
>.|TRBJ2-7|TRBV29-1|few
TGCAGCGTTGAGAGGGAATACGAGCAGTACTTC
CSVEREYEQYF
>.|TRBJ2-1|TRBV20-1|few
TGCAGTGCTAGCCCGGGCAGACTAGACAATGAGCAGTTCTTC
CSASPGRLDNEQFF
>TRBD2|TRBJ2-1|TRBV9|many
TGTGCCAGCAGCGGACATAGCGGGAACAACAATGAGCAGTTCTTC
CASSGHSGNNNEQFF
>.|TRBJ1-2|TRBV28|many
TGTGCCAGCAGGCTCGACACGGGGGGATATGGCTACACCTTC
CASRLDTGGYGYTF
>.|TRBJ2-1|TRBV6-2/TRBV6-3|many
TGTGCCAGCAGTTACCATCGGAGGGCGACCGGTGGGACTGAGCAGTTCTTC
CASSYHRRATGGTEQFF
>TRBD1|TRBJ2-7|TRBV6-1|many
TGTGCCAGCAGTCGGTCGGGACAGGGAGCTTACTACGAGCAGTACTTC
CASSRSGQGAYYEQYF
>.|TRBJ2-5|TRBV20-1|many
TGCAGTGGCCGATTCCAAGGGCAAGAGACCCAGTACTTC
CSGRFQGQETQYF
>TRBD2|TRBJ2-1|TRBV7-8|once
TGTGCCAGCAGCAAGCAAGGCGGGAGTAAAGGTGAGCAGTTCTTC
CASSKQGGSKGEQFF
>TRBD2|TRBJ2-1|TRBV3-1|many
TGTGCCAGCAGCCAAGCGGGAGGGCCGAGGGAGCAGTTCTTC
CASSQAGGPREQFF
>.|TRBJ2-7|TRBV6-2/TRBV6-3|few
TGTGCCAGCAATAACTTGGACACCTTAATTTACGAGCAGTACTTC
CASNNLDTLIYEQYF
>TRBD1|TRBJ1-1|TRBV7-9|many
TGTGCCAGCAGCTCTGGACAGGGTTCTGAAGCTTTCTTT
CASSSGQGSEAFF
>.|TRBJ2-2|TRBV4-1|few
TGCGCCAGCAGCCAAGATCGTAATACCGGGGAGCTGTTTTTT
CASSQDRNTGELFF
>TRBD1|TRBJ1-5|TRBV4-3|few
TGCGCCAGCAGCCTTGACAGGGGTCATGATCAGCCCCAGCATTTT
CASSLDRGHDQPQHF
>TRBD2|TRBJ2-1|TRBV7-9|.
TGTGCCAGCAGCCCAGCTAGCGGGCCATACAATGAGCAGTTCTTC
CASSPASGPYNEQFF
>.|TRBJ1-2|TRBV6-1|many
TGTGCCAGCAGCCCTGGAAGGGCGAAGTATGGCTACACCTTC
CASSPGRAKYGYTF
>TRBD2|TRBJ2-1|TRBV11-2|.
TGTGCCAGCAGCTCCCGTTTGGGGCTAGCGGGAGGATTTGGATGGGACAATGAGCAGTTCTTC
CASSSRLGLAGGFGWDNEQFF
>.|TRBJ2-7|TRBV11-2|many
TGTGCCAGCAGCTGGGGCGGCTCCTACGAGCAGTACTTC
CASSWGGSYEQYF
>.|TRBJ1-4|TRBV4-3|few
TGCGCCAGCAGCCAAGAACTGGGGGCGAGGGATGAAAAACTGTTTTTT
CASSQELGARDEKLFF
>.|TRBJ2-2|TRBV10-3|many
TGTGCCATCAGTGAGGGCAGAACGAACACCGGGGAGCTGTTTTTT
CAISEGRTNTGELFF
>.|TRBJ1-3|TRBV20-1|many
TGCAGTGCTAATGGTGGCTCTGGAAACACCATATATTTT
CSANGGSGNTIYF